These T cell receptor beta chains were read from a single sample in a study of cytomegalovirus exposure and HLA in healthy donors. TCRdb's table, derived via immunoSEQ multiplex PCR, lists solely in-frame clones and lacks some. In the table there are about 75,000 clones, roughly four fifths of which are singletons. Sequencing used PBMCs. The receptors shown here come from a man younger than 35 in good health and CMV-seronegative. Each CDR3 is given with its conserved first and last residue. The order of the fields is J gene, V gene, CDR3 length, CDR3 protein.

J gene: TRBJ1-1
V gene: TRBV6-1
CDR3 length: 16
CDR3 protein: CASSAGTGDMNTEAFF

J gene: TRBJ2-2
V gene: TRBV2
CDR3 length: 14
CDR3 protein: CASSEGQPTGELFF

J gene: TRBJ2-3
V gene: TRBV27
CDR3 length: 14
CDR3 protein: CASSPLGREDTQYF

J gene: TRBJ2-7
V gene: TRBV28
CDR3 length: 14
CDR3 protein: CASRMTTGGYEQYF

J gene: TRBJ2-1
V gene: TRBV7-2
CDR3 length: 15
CDR3 protein: CASSGYSGAPPEQFF

J gene: TRBJ1-5
V gene: TRBV28
CDR3 length: 16
CDR3 protein: CASSPAGQRYNQPQHF

J gene: TRBJ2-7
V gene: TRBV2
CDR3 length: 13
CDR3 protein: CASKPGVKYEQYF

J gene: TRBJ2-3
V gene: TRBV7-2
CDR3 length: 14
CDR3 protein: CASSLGQITDTQYF

J gene: TRBJ1-2
V gene: TRBV9
CDR3 length: 14
CDR3 protein: CASSGTANHYGYTF

J gene: TRBJ2-1
V gene: TRBV12-5
CDR3 length: 14
CDR3 protein: CASGSGGPGNEQFF

J gene: TRBJ1-1
V gene: TRBV30
CDR3 length: 14
CDR3 protein: CAWKFQGAWTEAFF

J gene: TRBJ1-2
V gene: TRBV6-1
CDR3 length: 14
CDR3 protein: CASSERGGIYGYTF

J gene: TRBJ1-2
V gene: TRBV19
CDR3 length: 14
CDR3 protein: CASSLGRVNYGYTF

J gene: TRBJ2-1
V gene: TRBV27
CDR3 length: 11
CDR3 protein: CASSLYSEQFF

J gene: TRBJ1-3
V gene: TRBV9
CDR3 length: 15
CDR3 protein: CASSVGSDSGNTIYF

J gene: TRBJ1-4
V gene: TRBV5-5
CDR3 length: 13
CDR3 protein: CASSSGYNEKLFF

J gene: TRBJ2-1
V gene: TRBV7-9
CDR3 length: 15
CDR3 protein: CASSPGQVAYNEQFF

J gene: TRBJ2-5
V gene: TRBV5-1
CDR3 length: 16
CDR3 protein: CASSLVGTGFQETQYF

J gene: TRBJ2-1
V gene: TRBV28
CDR3 length: 15
CDR3 protein: CASYPRGAGVDEQFF

J gene: TRBJ1-3
V gene: TRBV4-3
CDR3 length: 14
CDR3 protein: CASSRQGAGNTIYF

J gene: TRBJ1-1
V gene: TRBV19
CDR3 length: 15
CDR3 protein: CASRVGVGSGGEAFF

J gene: TRBJ1-1
V gene: TRBV28
CDR3 length: 12
CDR3 protein: CASSFEGARRMF

J gene: TRBJ2-2
V gene: TRBV19
CDR3 length: 14
CDR3 protein: CAAGFRLDTGELFF

J gene: TRBJ1-2
V gene: TRBV29-1
CDR3 length: 14
CDR3 protein: CSVEDRGTGSGYTF

J gene: TRBJ2-7
V gene: TRBV9
CDR3 length: 13
CDR3 protein: CASSVGHTYEQYF

J gene: TRBJ1-2
V gene: TRBV5-1
CDR3 length: 15
CDR3 protein: CASSPGDRENYGYTF

J gene: TRBJ2-2
V gene: TRBV29-1
CDR3 length: 14
CDR3 protein: CSVGDRGITGELFF